Listed below are T cell receptor beta chains from one sample, sequenced in a study of blood T cell repertoires in COVID-19. The table came from immunoSEQ multiplex PCR; TCRdb's copy has only in-frame clones and leaves some out. Of fewer than 500,000 clones detected, around 89% appear once; the ten largest clones hold roughly 4%. The specimen sequenced was peripheral blood. The receptors originated from a woman in her thirties with acute or convalescent COVID-19. Both conserved end residues are part of each CDR3. The order of the fields is J gene, V gene, D gene, clone size, CDR3 protein, CDR3 DNA. The D gene is left open where the match is weak. Where a row states a size, it is once, few, many or the class of an expanded clone; other rows omit it.

>TRBJ1-6|TRBV5-1|TRBD1|-
CASSTLGLGQGGGPLHF
TGCGCCAGCAGCACATTGGGACTTGGACAGGGAGGAGGACCCCTCCACTTT
>TRBJ1-3|TRBV9|-|-
CASSVGAGSGNTIYF
TGTGCCAGCAGCGTAGGTGCGGGGTCTGGAAACACCATATATTTT
>TRBJ2-7|TRBV19|-|-
CASSVGHLSSYEQYF
TGTGCCAGTAGTGTGGGACACTTAAGCTCCTACGAGCAGTACTTC
>TRBJ2-5|TRBV28|-|-
CASKSLAPSLETQYF
TGTGCCAGCAAGAGCCTAGCTCCGAGTCTGGAGACCCAGTACTTC
>TRBJ2-5|TRBV5-4|TRBD1|-
CASSLARSRGQRETQYF
TGTGCCAGCAGCTTGGCCAGGAGCAGGGGGCAGAGAGAGACCCAGTACTTC
>TRBJ2-2|TRBV19|-|-
CASNVEGAGELFF
TGTGCCAGTAATGTCGAAGGGGCCGGGGAGCTGTTTTTT
>TRBJ2-2|TRBV7-9|TRBD1|-
CASSHDREYPNTGELFF
TGTGCCAGCAGCCATGACAGGGAATATCCCAACACCGGGGAGCTGTTTTTT
>TRBJ2-1|TRBV19|TRBD2|-
CASKRELAGFEQFF
TGTGCCAGTAAAAGGGAATTAGCGGGGTTTGAGCAGTTCTTC
>TRBJ2-1|TRBV28|-|-
CATQGGYYNEQFF
TGTGCCACACAGGGAGGGTACTACAATGAGCAGTTCTTC
>TRBJ1-4|TRBV29-1|-|-
CSVEDLTASGKLFF
TGCAGCGTTGAAGATCTGACTGCATCGGGAAAACTGTTTTTT
>TRBJ2-5|TRBV4-2|TRBD1|-
CASSQGDRETQYF
TGTGCCAGCAGCCAAGGGGACAGAGAGACCCAGTACTTC
>TRBJ1-2|TRBV11-2|TRBD1|many
CASSSQSAGGRLGGYTF
TGTGCCAGCAGCTCTCAGAGCGCAGGGGGACGGCTTGGAGGCTACACCTTC
>TRBJ2-7|TRBV13|-|-
CASSLDRASYEQYF
TGTGCCAGCAGCTTAGACAGGGCCTCCTACGAGCAGTACTTC
>TRBJ1-5|TRBV6-2/TRBV6-3|-|-
CASSYDMYQPQHF
TGTGCCAGCAGTTACGACATGTATCAGCCCCAGCATTTT
>TRBJ2-5|TRBV28|-|-
CASSLGSQETQYF
TGTGCCAGCAGTTTAGGCAGTCAAGAGACCCAGTACTTC
>TRBJ2-3|TRBV10-1|-|-
CASGGGASDTQYF
TGCGCCAGCGGCGGTGGGGCTTCTGATACGCAGTATTTT
>TRBJ2-6|TRBV7-8|-|-
CASSLVYGMYSGANVLTF
TGTGCCAGCAGCTTAGTTTACGGGATGTACTCTGGGGCCAACGTCCTGACTTTC
>TRBJ2-1|TRBV25-1|-|-
CASRALVDEQFF
TGTGCCAGCAGAGCACTAGTGGATGAGCAGTTCTTC
>TRBJ1-4|TRBV5-7|TRBD1|-
CASSFGDRAIATNEKLFF
TGTGCCAGCAGCTTCGGGGACAGGGCGATTGCAACTAATGAAAAACTGTTTTTT
>TRBJ2-3|TRBV5-1|TRBD2|-
CASSLRGEYTDTQYF
TGCGCCAGCAGCTTACGGGGGGAGTACACAGATACGCAGTATTTT
>TRBJ1-1|TRBV11-2|-|-
CASSLGIGTEAFF
TGTGCCAGCAGCCTAGGCATCGGCACTGAAGCTTTCTTT
>TRBJ1-5|TRBV5-8|-|-
CASSFLSPPFYSNQPQHF
TGTGCCAGCAGCTTTCTGAGCCCTCCCTTTTATAGCAATCAGCCCCAGCATTTT
>TRBJ1-2|TRBV30|-|few
CAWSVLGGSWGKPPIYGYTF
TGTGCCTGGAGTGTTCTCGGGGGAAGCTGGGGAAAGCCCCCCATCTATGGCTACACCTTC
>TRBJ1-3|TRBV10-1|-|few
CASSADIGNTIYF
TGCGCCAGCAGTGCCGACATTGGAAACACCATATATTTT
>TRBJ2-3|TRBV7-6|TRBD2|-
CASSLRGLAGPSTDTQYF
TGTGCCAGCAGCTTACGAGGACTAGCGGGTCCTAGCACAGATACGCAGTATTTT
>TRBJ1-2|TRBV12-3/TRBV12-4|-|-
CASQGTGGYTF
TGTGCCAGCCAGGGTACCGGTGGCTACACCTTC